This T cell receptor beta chain was recorded in a study of radiotherapy plus CTLA-4 blockade in lung cancer. TCRdb's copy holds only in-frame clones and misses some; the assay was immunoSEQ multiplex PCR. The sample carries tens of thousands of clones, 80% to 90% recorded once. The ends were cut back, 3 bases at V and 0 bases at J, with 12 bases in the middle. CDR3 length: 15 amino acids. CDR1 and CDR2 (germline): KGHSH, LQKENI. Study-level results: Reported findings show early blood T cell clone dynamics, with interferon-beta, best predicted response. Tumor-derived TCR clones expanded in blood after radiotherapy plus ipilimumab.

Notes on this clone: Its target is unknown.

Patients had chemo-refractory metastatic non-small-cell lung cancer and received focal radiation plus CTLA-4 blockade that used ipilimumab. The clonotype comes from a human donor with non-small cell lung cancer whose response to radiotherapy plus ipilimumab could not be evaluated. V and J are TRBV18 and TRBJ2-7; TRBD2 is a possible D gene (5 bases). The starting material was peripheral blood, obtained from a patient treated with radiotherapy plus ipilimumab. CDR3 amino acids: CASSPEEDFSYEQYF. The CDR3 DNA follows: TGTGCCAGCTCACCCGAAGAGGACTTCTCCTACGAGCAGTACTTC.